A single sample gave rise to the 14 T cell receptor beta chains below, sequenced in a study of CD8+ T cells in alopecia areata. Sequencing relied on a cDNA template that was reverse transcribed from extracted RNA. Generated by immunoSEQ multiplex PCR, the TCRdb table keeps only in-frame clones and is missing some. Listed here are over 100,000 clones without any singletons, the top ten holding 15% to 20%. Sequenced material: lesional skin. The receptors were gathered from a C3H/HeJ mouse with alopecia areata. Mouse MHC haplotype: H2-k.

This clone has only a few counts. Genes and germline are mouse. The CDR3 goes on 4 residues after the read ends, and that part is filled in from the germline J gene. The rearrangement uses TRBV13-3 and TRBJ2-7, with TRBD2 matching 7 bases. Germline CDR1 and CDR2: NNHDY and SYVADS. The CDR3 spans 13 residues. The DNA read from the CDR3 is TGTGCCACCACCGGACTGGCGGGTTAT. It codes for CATTGLAGY. The CDR3 reads in full as CATTGLAGYEQYF.

The table lists this clone with a few counts. Here the gene names and germline are mouse. The read ends 4 residues before the CDR3 terminus; that terminus is restored from the germline J gene. The genes are TRBV17 and TRBJ2-3; TRBD2 matches at 12 bases. V gave up 6 bases and J gave up 3 bases; unmatched junction bases: 4. This CDR3 has 15 residues. Germline values: CDR1 MNHDT, CDR2 YYDKIL. CDR3 bases read: TGTGCTAGCAGCCCGGGACTGGGGGGCGCAGAA. It encodes CASSPGLGGAE. The complete CDR3 reads CASSPGLGGAETLYF.

This clone came up a few times. Genes and germline come from the mouse. The missing CDR3 end, 4 residues past where the read stops, is filled in from the germline J gene. The J gene is TRBJ2-3, the V gene TRBV19; the D gene is possibly TRBD2 (6 bases). Germline V CDR1 and CDR2: FNHDT, SITEND (reference sequence). This CDR3 spans 15 amino acids. The V end lost 2 bases, the J end lost 1 base, and 11 bases lay between the germline ends. CDR3 DNA, as far as it was read: TGTGCCAGCAGTATTCCGGCTGGGGGTGCAGAA. It codes for CASSIPAGGAE. Given in full, the CDR3 is CASSIPAGGAETLYF.

With respect to this clone: Germline and genes: mouse. The observed sequence ends 4 residues before the CDR3 terminus, with the missing tail filled in from the germline J gene. The genes are TRBV13-3 and TRBJ2-1; 9 bases fit TRBD2. The CDR3 is 17 residues long. The germline CDR1 and CDR2 sequences are NNHDY and SYVADS. Losses at the gene ends were 1 base for V and 0 bases for J; bases not matched to a gene: 5. CDR3 in amino acids: CASSDRTGGNNYAEQFF. The part of the CDR3 DNA that was read is TGTGCCAGCAGTGATCGAACTGGGGGGAATAACTATGCT.

A note on this clone: The listed genes are named as in mouse. The sequenced fragment ends 4 residues before the CDR3 boundary, so the rest is inferred from the germline J gene. The rearrangement uses TRBV13-3 and TRBJ2-7; 10 nucleotides line up with TRBD2. Germline values: CDR1 NNHDY, CDR2 SYVADS. This CDR3 spans 14 amino acids. The CDR3 bases that were read are TGTGCCAGCAGTGTAGAGGACTGGGGGTAT. This translates into CASSVEDWGY. The full CDR3 sequence reads CASSVEDWGYEQYF.

This clone was observed a handful of times. Gene names and germline match the mouse. The read terminates 4 residues ahead of where the CDR3 ends, so the germline J gene completes it. The V and J genes are TRBV13-3 and TRBJ2-2; a possible D gene is TRBD1 (6 bases). V lost 7 bases and J lost 5, with 9 bases in between. Germline V gene sequence: CDR1 NNHDY, CDR2 SYVADS. CDR3 length equals 12 residues. CDR3 region: CASLGQTGQLYF. The CDR3 bases that were read are TGTGCCAGCCTCGGACAGACCGGG.

In the case of this clone: Genes and germline come from the mouse. The CDR3 is cut off 4 residues early in the read; its end comes from the germline J gene. The chain joins TRBV13-1 to TRBJ2-3, with a weak D call TRBD2 (5 bases). Trimming cost V 1 base and J 1 base, with 10 bases left between them. CDR1 and CDR2 (germline): NSHNY, SYGAGN. The CDR3 consists of 15 residues. The covered CDR3 bases are TGTGCCAGCAGTGATTTCTGGGAGGGTGCAGAA. Amino acids: CASSDFWEGAE. The whole CDR3 protein reads CASSDFWEGAETLYF.

This clone was detected a few times. Gene labels here are mouse ones. Sequencing ends 4 residues short of the CDR3 end; the germline J gene provides the rest. The identical CDR3 is also encoded by other nucleotide sequences in the sample. This rearrangement joins TRBV13-2 to TRBJ2-7; 11 nucleotides agree with TRBD2. Germline CDR1 reads NNHNN; CDR2 reads SYGAGS (reference sequence). With 2 bases clipped from V and 3 bases from J, the junction kept 4 bases outside the gene matches. The CDR3 is 15 residues long. CDR3 bases read: TGTGCCAGCGGTGACCTGGGACTGGGGGTCTAT. This encodes CASGDLGLGVY. The whole CDR3 protein is CASGDLGLGVYEQYF.

Comments on this clone: Germline and genes here are mouse. The CDR3 end falls 4 residues outside the read, so it is completed with the germline J gene. The chain combines TRBV31 with TRBJ2-3; no firm D call. Looked up from germline, CDR1 is GKSSPN and CDR2 is SITVG. With 0 bases removed from V and 3 bases from J, the gap between germline ends came to 10 bases. The CDR3 has 14 amino acids. This CDR3 reads CAWSLEQRAETLYF. The covered CDR3 bases are TGTGCCTGGAGTCTAGAACAGAGGGCAGAA.

A note on this clone: Gene names are the mouse ones. The read ends 4 residues before the CDR3 terminus; that terminus is restored from the germline J gene. The V gene is TRBV14, the J gene TRBJ2-5; 8 nucleotides line up with TRBD1. CDR1 is SGHDT, CDR2 FRDEAV, per germline. CDR3 size: 16 residues. Trimming took 1 base from V and 1 from J; bases not matched to a gene: 5. The CDR3 sequence is CASSFLGRGHQDTQYF. Partial CDR3 DNA: TGTGCCAGCAGTTTCCTGGGCAGGGGGCACCAAGAC.

This clone was seen ten or more times. Gene names are mouse gene names. The read ends 4 residues shy of where the CDR3 ends; the end is completed using the germline J gene. The chain employs TRBV13-3 and TRBJ2-3; 7 bases are a match to TRBD1. Per germline, CDR1 NNHDY and CDR2 SYVADS. With V trimmed by 4 bases and J by 3 bases, 8 bases remained unmatched. This CDR3 is built from 15 residues. Incomplete CDR3 DNA: TGTGCCAGCAGTCAACAGGGGAGGGAGGCAGAA. The encoded protein is CASSQQGREAE. The whole CDR3 reads CASSQQGREAETLYF.

Regarding this clone: All gene names here are mouse names. The read ends 4 residues before the CDR3 terminus; that terminus is restored from the germline J gene. The rearrangement links TRBV1 to TRBJ1-4; D perhaps matches TRBD1 (5 bases). CDR3 length: 14 residues. Trimming took off 4 bases at V and 2 bases at J, with 8 bases between the two ends. Germline CDR1 is NSQYPW and CDR2 is LRSPGD (reference sequence). The covered CDR3 bases are TGCACCTGCAGTGGGGGACTGTCCAACGAA. Translation: CTCSGGLSNE. From start to end, the CDR3 is CTCSGGLSNERLFF.

This clone has just a few counts. Gene labels here are mouse ones. The sequence runs out 4 residues before the end of the CDR3; the remainder is reconstructed from the germline J gene. This rearrangement joins TRBV13-3 to TRBJ2-4; the D gene is possibly TRBD1 (5 bases). CDR3 length: 10 residues. Germline CDR1 is NNHDY and CDR2 is SYVADS. CDR3 amino acids: CASKGNTLYF. CDR3 bases read: TGTGCCAGCAAGGGGAAC.

This clone showed up just a few times. Gene names and germline refer to mouse. The read terminates 4 residues before the CDR3 end, so the remaining end is supplied by the germline J gene. The chain combines TRBV13-3 with TRBJ1-4; the D gene is possibly TRBD1 (5 bases). Germline values: CDR1 NNHDY, CDR2 SYVADS. V was cut by 1 base and J by 4 bases, with 11 bases left in between. The CDR3 contains 15 residues. Here the CDR3 reads CASSDLDKNNERLFF. The DNA read from the CDR3 is TGTGCCAGCAGTGATTTGGACAAAAACAACGAA.